This T cell receptor beta chain appears in the sequencing data of a study of blood T cells in healthy people across ages. Whole-study results and caveats: Relative to aged donors, long-lived donors carried more naive CD4+ cells and displayed higher diversity. Significant beta diversity loss was already apparent by age approximately 36, declining roughly linearly.

In its sample, this clonotype was seen a few times. What it recognizes is unknown. The CDR3 has 15 amino acids. The germline V and J ends were trimmed by 4 bases and 0 bases, with 14 bases remaining between them. Germline V gives CDR1 SGHKS, CDR2 YYEKEE (reference sequence). For the second PCR, which ran for 7 to 11 cycles, a sample-barcoded 5' primer and a J-beta primer mix were used. TCRdb reprocessed the 5' RACE reads with MiXCR, giving one entry per CDR3 protein. The table has about 640,000 distinct CDR3 sequences, about 30% seen once. Every donor contributed 8 to 10 milliliters of peripheral blood by blood draw.

The genes are TRBV5-5 and TRBJ2-7; D may correspond to TRBD1 or TRBD2 (5 bases each). Sequencing was performed on blood. The sequence was collected from an elderly woman in good health. As DNA, the CDR3 is TGTGCCAGCAGCCCGGAGGCAGGGCGCTCCTACGAGCAGTACTTC. The encoded protein is CASSPEAGRSYEQYF.